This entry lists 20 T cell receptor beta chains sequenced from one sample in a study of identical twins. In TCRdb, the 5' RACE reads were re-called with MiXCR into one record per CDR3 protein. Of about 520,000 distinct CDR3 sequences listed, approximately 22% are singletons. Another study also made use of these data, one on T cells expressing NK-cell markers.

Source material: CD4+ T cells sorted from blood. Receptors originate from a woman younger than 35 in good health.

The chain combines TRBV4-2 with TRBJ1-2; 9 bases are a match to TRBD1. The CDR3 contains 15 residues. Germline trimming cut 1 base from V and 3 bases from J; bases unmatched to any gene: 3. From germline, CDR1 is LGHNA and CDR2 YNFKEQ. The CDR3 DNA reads TGTGCCAGCAGCCAAGGGGACAGGGAATACTATGGCTACACCTTC. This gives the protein CASSQGDREYYGYTF.

This chain's CDR3 is CASSHSGGAGDEQFF. For the CDR3, the DNA is TGTGCCAGCAGCCATAGCGGGGGGGCCGGCGATGAGCAGTTCTTC. The chain combines TRBV7-3 with TRBJ2-1, with 11 positions matching TRBD2. Germline V gives CDR1 SGHTA, CDR2 FQGTGA. V lost 5 bases and J lost 8; bases outside the gene matches: 8. The CDR3 totals 15 residues.

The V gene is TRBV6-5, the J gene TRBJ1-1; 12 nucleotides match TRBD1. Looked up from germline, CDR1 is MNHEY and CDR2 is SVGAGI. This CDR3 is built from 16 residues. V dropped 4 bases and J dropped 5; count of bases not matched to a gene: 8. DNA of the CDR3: TGTGCCAGCAGTTTTACCGGGACAGGGGGCGGAACTGAAGCTTTCTTT. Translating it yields CASSFTGTGGGTEAFF.

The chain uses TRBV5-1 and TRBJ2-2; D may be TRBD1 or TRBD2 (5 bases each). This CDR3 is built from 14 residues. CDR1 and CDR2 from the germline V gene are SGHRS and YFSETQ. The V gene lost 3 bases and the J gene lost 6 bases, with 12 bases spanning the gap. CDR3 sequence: CASSSGTGAGELFF. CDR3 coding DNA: TGCGCCAGCAGCTCCGGGACCGGTGCCGGGGAGCTGTTTTTT. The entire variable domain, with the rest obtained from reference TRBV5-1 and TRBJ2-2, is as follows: KAGVTQTPRYLIKTRGQQVTLSCSPISGHRSVSWYQQTPGQGLQFLFEYFSETQRNKGNFPGRFSGRQFSNSRSEMNVSTLELGDSALYLCASSSGTGAGELFFGEGSRLTVL.

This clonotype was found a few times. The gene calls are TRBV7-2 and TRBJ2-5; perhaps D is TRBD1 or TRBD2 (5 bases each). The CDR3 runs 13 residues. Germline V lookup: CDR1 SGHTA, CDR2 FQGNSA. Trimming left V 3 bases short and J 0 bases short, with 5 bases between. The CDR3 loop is CASSLGDQETQYF. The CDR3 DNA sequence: TGTGCCAGCAGCTTGGGGGACCAAGAGACCCAGTACTTC.

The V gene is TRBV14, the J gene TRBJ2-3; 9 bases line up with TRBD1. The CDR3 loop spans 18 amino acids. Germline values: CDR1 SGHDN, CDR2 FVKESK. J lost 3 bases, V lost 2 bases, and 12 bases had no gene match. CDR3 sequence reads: CASSQPRTSGTGTDTQYF. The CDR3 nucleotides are TGTGCCAGCAGCCAACCCAGAACTTCCGGGACAGGGACAGATACGCAGTATTTT.

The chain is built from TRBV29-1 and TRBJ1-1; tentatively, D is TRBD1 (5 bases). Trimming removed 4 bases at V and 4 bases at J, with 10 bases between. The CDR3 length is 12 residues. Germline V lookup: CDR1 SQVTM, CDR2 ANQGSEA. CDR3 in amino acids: CSVAGIVTEAFF. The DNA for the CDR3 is TGCAGCGTTGCAGGGATTGTCACTGAAGCTTTCTTT.

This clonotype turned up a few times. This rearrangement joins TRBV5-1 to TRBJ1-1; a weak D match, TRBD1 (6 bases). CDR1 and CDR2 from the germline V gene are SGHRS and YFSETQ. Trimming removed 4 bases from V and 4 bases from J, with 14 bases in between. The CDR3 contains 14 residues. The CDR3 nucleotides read TGCGCCAGCAGCACAAGAGACAGGAGCACTGAAGCTTTCTTT. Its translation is CASSTRDRSTEAFF.

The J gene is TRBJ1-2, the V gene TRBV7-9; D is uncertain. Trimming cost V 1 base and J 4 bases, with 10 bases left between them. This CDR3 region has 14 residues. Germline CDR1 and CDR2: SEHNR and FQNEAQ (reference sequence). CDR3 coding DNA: TGTGCCAGCAGCTTAGAGGAGGCGCTCTATGGCTACACCTTC. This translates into CASSLEEALYGYTF.

The CDR3: CSAYTSGGPRDTQYF. In DNA, the CDR3 is TGCAGTGCTTATACTAGCGGGGGCCCCCGGGATACGCAGTATTTT. J is TRBJ2-3 and V is TRBV20-1, with TRBD2 identical over 11 bases. Per the germline V gene, CDR1 is DFQATT and CDR2 is SNEGSKA (reference sequence). Trimming removed 5 bases from V and 6 bases from J; junction bases left unmatched: 10. The CDR3 extends over 15 amino acids.

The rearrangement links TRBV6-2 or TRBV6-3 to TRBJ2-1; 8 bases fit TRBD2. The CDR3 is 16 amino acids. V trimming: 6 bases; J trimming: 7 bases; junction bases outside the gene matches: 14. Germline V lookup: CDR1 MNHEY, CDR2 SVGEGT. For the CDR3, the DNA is TGTGCCAGCAGCTCCCTCGGGACTAGGACGCGGAATGAGCAGTTCTTC. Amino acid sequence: CASSSLGTRTRNEQFF.

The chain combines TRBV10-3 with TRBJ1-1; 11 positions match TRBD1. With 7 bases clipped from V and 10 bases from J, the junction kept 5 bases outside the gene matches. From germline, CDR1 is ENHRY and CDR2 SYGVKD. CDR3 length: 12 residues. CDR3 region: CAINPGQGGAFF. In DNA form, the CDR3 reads TGTGCCATCAACCCGGGACAGGGGGGAGCTTTCTTT.

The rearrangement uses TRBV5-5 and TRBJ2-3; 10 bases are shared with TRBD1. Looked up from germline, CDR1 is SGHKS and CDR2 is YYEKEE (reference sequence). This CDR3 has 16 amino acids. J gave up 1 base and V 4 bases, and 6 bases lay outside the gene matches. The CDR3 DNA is TGTGCCAGCAGCCCTGGGACAGGGGATGGCACAGATACGCAGTATTTT. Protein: CASSPGTGDGTDTQYF. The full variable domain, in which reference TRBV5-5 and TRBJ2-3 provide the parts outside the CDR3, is DAGVTQSPTHLIKTRGQQVTLRCSPISGHKSVSWYQQVLGQGPQFIFQYYEKEERGRGNFPDRFSARQFPNYSSELNVNALLLGDSALYLCASSPGTGDGTDTQYFGPGTRLTVL.

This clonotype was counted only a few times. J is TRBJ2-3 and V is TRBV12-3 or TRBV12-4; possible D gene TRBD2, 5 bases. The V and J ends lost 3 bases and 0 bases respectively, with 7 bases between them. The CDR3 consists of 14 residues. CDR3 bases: TGTGCCAGCAGTTTGAAGCGGAGCACAGATACGCAGTATTTT. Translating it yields CASSLKRSTDTQYF.

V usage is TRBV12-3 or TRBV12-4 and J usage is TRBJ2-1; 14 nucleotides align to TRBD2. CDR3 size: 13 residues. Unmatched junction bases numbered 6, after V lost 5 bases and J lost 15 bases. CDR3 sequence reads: CASSPGLAGAGFF. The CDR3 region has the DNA TGTGCCAGCAGTCCGGGACTAGCGGGGGCAGGGTTCTTC.

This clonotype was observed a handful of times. In DNA, the CDR3 is TGTGCCAGCAGTCTTAACGTCGAGCAGTACTTC. Translation gives CASSLNVEQYF. The rearrangement uses TRBV5-6 and TRBJ2-7; D ambiguous. CDR3 size: 11 residues. The V end lost 5 bases, the J end lost 6 bases, and 9 bases lay between the germline ends. Per the germline V gene, CDR1 is SGHDT and CDR2 is YYEEEE.

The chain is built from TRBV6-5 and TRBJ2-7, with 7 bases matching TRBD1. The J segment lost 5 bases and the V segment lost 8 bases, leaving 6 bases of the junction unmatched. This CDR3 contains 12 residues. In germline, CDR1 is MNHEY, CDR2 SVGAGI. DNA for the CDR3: TGTGCCAGCCAAAGGGGGCGAAACGAGCAGTACTTC. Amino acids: CASQRGRNEQYF.

CDR3 in amino acids: CASSSSGRSGELFF. The DNA of the CDR3 is TGTGCCAGCAGTTCTAGCGGGAGGTCCGGGGAGCTGTTTTTT. This chain links TRBV6-5 with TRBJ2-2, with 11 bases aligning to TRBD2. The CDR3 has 14 amino acids. Losses at the gene ends were 4 bases for V and 6 bases for J; bases not matched to a gene: 1. Germline CDR1 is MNHEY and CDR2 is SVGAGI.

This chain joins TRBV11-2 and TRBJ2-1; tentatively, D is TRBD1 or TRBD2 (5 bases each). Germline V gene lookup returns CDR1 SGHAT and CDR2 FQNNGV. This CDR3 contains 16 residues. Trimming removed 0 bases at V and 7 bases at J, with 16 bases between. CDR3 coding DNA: TGTGCCAGCAGCTTAGAGGGGACGCTGGGGAAGAATGAGCAGTTCTTC. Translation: CASSLEGTLGKNEQFF.

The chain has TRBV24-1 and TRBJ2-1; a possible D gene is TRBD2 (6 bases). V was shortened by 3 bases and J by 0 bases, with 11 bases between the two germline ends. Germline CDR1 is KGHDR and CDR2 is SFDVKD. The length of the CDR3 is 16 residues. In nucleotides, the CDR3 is TGTGCCACCAGTGATCCTGGGGGGAGCTCCTACAATGAGCAGTTCTTC. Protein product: CATSDPGGSSYNEQFF.